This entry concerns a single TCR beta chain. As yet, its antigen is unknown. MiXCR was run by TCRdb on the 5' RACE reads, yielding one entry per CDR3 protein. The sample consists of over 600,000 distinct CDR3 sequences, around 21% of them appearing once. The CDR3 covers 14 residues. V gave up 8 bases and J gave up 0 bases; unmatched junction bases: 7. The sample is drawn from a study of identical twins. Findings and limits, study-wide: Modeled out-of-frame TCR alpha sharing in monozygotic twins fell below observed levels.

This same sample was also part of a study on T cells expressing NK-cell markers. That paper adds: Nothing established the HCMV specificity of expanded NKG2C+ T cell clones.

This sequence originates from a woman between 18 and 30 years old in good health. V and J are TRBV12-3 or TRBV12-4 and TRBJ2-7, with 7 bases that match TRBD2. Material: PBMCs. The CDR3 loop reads CASARGGGSYEQYF. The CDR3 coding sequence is TGTGCCAGCGCCCGGGGCGGGGGCTCCTACGAGCAGTACTTC.